This T cell receptor (beta chain) originates from a study of blood T cells in healthy people across ages. General study findings and limits: With unsorted PBMCs, a conclusive comparison of naive versus antigen-experienced cells was not possible. More naive CD4+ cells and higher diversity were found in long-lived than in aged donors.

Points on this clonotype: Its target is unknown.

For the second PCR, which ran for roughly 6 to 11 cycles, a sample-barcoded 5' primer and a J-beta primer mix were used. TCRdb re-analysed the 5' RACE reads in MiXCR, keeping a single row per CDR3 protein. The sample records about 1.5 million distinct CDR3 sequences, roughly 40% being singletons. Samples each had at least 5 micrograms of total RNA extracted. The sequence derives from a woman between 18 and 30 years old in good health. Sequenced input: blood.

The CDR3 spells CASSVSPKDNEQFF. The DNA of the CDR3 is TGTGCCAGCAGCGTCTCTCCCAAGGACAATGAGCAGTTCTTC. The rearrangement uses TRBV9 and TRBJ2-1; no firm D call. Germline V gene lookup returns CDR1 SGDLS and CDR2 YYNGEE. This CDR3 region has 14 residues. V shed 2 bases and J shed 5 bases, with 11 bases lying between them.